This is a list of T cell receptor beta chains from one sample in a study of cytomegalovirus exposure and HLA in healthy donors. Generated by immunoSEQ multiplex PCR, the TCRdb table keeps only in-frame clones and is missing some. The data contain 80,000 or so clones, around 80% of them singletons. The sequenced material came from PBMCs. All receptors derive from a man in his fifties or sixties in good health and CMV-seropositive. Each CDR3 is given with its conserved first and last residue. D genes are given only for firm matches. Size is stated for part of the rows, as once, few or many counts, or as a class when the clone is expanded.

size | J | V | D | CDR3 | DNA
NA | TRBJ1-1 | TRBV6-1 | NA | CASSEHRYTEAFF | TGTGCCAGCAGTGAACACAGATACACTGAAGCTTTCTTT
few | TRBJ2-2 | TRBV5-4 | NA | CASTGAGNTGELFF | TGTGCCAGCACTGGGGCAGGGAACACCGGGGAGCTGTTTTTT
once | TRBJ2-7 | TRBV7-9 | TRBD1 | CASSTTGGEQYF | TGTGCCAGCAGCACGACAGGGGGCGAGCAGTACTTC
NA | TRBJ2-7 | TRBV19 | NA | CASSTGPGDYEQYF | TGTGCCAGTAGTACCGGGCCAGGGGATTACGAGCAGTACTTC
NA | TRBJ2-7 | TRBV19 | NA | CASSAGFYEQYF | TGTGCCAGTAGCGCAGGGTTCTACGAGCAGTACTTC
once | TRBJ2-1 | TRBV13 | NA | CASSLGGRDQFF | TGTGCCAGCAGCTTAGGTGGGAGAGATCAGTTCTTC
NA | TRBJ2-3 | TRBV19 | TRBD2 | CASRRTSGRTDTQYF | TGTGCCAGTAGAAGGACTAGCGGACGCACAGATACGCAGTATTTT
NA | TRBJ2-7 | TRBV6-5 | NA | CASSQSGVNYEQYF | TGTGCCAGCAGCCAGTCAGGGGTTAACTACGAGCAGTACTTC
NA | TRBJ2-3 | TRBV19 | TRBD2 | CASSPLELAEGTDTQYF | TGTGCCAGTAGTCCGCTTGAACTAGCGGAGGGCACAGATACGCAGTATTTT
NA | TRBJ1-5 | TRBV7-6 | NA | CASSYQEGVQPQHF | TGTGCCAGCAGCTACCAAGAGGGTGTTCAGCCCCAGCATTTT
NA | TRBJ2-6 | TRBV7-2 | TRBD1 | CASSPGGPGANGLTF | TGTGCCAGCAGCCCAGGGGGCCCAGGGGCCAACGGCCTGACTTTC
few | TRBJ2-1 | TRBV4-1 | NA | CASSHPGGSSYNEQFF | TGCGCCAGCAGCCATCCAGGAGGGAGCTCCTACAATGAGCAGTTCTTC
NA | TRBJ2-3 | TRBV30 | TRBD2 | CAWSQRLAGRDTQYF | TGTGCCTGGAGTCAAAGGCTAGCGGGAAGAGATACGCAGTATTTT
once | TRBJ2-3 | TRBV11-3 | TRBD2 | CASSLDNRGVTDTQYF | TGTGCCAGCAGCTTAGATAACCGGGGGGTAACAGATACGCAGTATTTT
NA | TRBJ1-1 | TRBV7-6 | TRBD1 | CASSPSGQGSTEAFF | TGTGCCAGCAGCCCTTCGGGACAGGGGAGCACTGAAGCTTTCTTT
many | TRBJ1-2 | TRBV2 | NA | CASSDSSNYGYTF | TGTGCCAGCAGTGACAGTTCTAACTATGGCTACACCTTC
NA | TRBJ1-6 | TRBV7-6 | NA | CASSLGASSYNSPLHF | TGTGCCAGCAGCTTAGGGGCGAGCTCCTATAATTCACCCCTCCACTTT
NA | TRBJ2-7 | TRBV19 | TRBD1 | CASSIGVGTAYEQYF | TGTGCCAGTAGTATAGGGGTCGGGACAGCCTACGAGCAGTACTTC
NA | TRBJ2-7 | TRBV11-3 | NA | CASSTRGQVLPYEQYF | TGTGCCAGCAGCACCCGAGGGCAGGTTCTCCCCTACGAGCAGTACTTC
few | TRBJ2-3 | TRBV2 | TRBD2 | CASRVAGWDSGTDTQYF | TGTGCCAGCAGGGTAGCGGGTTGGGATTCGGGCACAGATACGCAGTATTTT
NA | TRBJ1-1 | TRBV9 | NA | CASSGGAEAFF | TGTGCCAGCAGCGGGGGGGCTGAAGCTTTCTTT
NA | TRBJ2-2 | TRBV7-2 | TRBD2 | CASSRAGVMNTGELFF | TGTGCCAGCAGCAGAGCGGGAGTTATGAACACCGGGGAGCTGTTTTTT
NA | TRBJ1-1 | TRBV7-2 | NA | CASRQGVRDKNTEAFF | TGTGCCAGCAGACAAGGGGTCCGGGACAAGAACACTGAAGCTTTCTTT
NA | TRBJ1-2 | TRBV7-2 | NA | CASSSKMGTGGYTF | TGTGCCAGCAGCTCCAAAATGGGGACTGGGGGCTACACCTTC
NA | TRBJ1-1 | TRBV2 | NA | CASIQGNTEAFF | TGTGCCAGCATCCAGGGGAACACTGAAGCTTTCTTT
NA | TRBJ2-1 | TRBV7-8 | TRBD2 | CASSPPSGTYNEQFF | TGTGCCAGCAGCCCGCCTAGCGGGACTTACAATGAGCAGTTCTTC
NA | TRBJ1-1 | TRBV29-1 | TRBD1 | CSVGQPNTEAFF | TGCAGCGTGGGACAGCCGAACACTGAAGCTTTCTTT
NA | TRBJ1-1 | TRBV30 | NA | CAWDGQTRTEAFF | TGTGCCTGGGATGGACAGACCCGAACTGAAGCTTTCTTT
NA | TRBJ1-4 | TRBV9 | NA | CASNYGGSNEKLFF | TGTGCCAGCAACTACGGCGGCAGTAATGAAAAACTGTTTTTT
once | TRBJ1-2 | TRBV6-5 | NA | CASSLHRSGYGYTF | TGTGCCAGCAGTTTGCACAGGTCTGGCTATGGCTACACCTTC